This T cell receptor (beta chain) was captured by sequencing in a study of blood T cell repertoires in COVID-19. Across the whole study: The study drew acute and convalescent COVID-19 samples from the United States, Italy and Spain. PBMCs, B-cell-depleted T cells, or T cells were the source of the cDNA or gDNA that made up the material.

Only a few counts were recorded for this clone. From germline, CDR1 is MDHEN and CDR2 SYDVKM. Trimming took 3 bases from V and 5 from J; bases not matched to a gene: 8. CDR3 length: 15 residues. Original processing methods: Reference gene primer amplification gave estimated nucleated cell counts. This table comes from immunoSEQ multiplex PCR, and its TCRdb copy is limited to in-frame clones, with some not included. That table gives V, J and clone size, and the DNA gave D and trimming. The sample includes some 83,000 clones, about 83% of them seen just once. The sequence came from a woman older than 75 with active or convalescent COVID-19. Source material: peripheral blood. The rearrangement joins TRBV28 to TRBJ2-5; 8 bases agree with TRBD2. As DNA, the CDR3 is TGTGCCAGCAGTTTCTTCGGGGGGGCCCAGGAGACCCAGTACTTC. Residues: CASSFFGGAQETQYF.